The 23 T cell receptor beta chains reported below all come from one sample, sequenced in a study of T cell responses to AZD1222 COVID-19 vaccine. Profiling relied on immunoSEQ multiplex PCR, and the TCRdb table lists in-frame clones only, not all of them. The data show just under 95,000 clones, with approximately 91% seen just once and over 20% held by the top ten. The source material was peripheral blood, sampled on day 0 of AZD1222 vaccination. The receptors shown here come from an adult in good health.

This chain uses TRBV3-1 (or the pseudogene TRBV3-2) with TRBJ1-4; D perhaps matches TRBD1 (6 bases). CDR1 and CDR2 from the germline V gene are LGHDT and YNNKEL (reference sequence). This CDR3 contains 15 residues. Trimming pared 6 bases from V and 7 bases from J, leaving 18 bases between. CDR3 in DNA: TGTGCCAGCAGTCTAACGTGGGGGGCAGGTGAAAAACTGTTTTTT. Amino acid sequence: CASSLTWGAGEKLFF.

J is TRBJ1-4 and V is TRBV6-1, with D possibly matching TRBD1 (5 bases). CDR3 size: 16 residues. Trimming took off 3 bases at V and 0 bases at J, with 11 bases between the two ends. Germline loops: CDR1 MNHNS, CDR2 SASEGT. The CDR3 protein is CASSEQQAATNEKLFF. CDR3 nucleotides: TGTGCCAGCAGTGAGCAACAGGCTGCAACTAATGAAAAACTGTTTTTT.

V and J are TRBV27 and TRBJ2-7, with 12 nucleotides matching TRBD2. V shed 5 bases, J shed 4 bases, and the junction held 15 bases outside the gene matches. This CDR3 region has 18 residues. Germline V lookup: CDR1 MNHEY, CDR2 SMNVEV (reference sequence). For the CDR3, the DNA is TGTGCCAGCAGTGACCGACCTCCGACTAGCGGGGGAGGATACGAGCAGTACTTC. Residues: CASSDRPPTSGGGYEQYF.

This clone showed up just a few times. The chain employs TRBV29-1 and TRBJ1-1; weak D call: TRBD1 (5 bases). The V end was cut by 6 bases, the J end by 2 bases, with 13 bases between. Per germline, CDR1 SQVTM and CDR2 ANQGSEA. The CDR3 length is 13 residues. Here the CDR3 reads CSVRRGTNTEAFF. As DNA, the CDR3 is TGCAGCGTGCGGCGGGGGACTAACACTGAAGCTTTCTTT.

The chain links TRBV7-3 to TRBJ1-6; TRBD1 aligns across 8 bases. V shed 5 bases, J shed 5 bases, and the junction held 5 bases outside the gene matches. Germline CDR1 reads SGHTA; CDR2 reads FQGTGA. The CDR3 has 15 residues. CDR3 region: CASSASDRDNSPLHF. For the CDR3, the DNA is TGTGCCAGCAGCGCGTCGGACAGGGATAATTCACCCCTCCACTTT. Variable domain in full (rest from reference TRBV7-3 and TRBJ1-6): GAGVSQTPSNKVTEKGKYVELRCDPISGHTALYWYRQSLGQGPEFLIYFQGTGAADDSGLPNDRFFAVRPEGSVSTLKIQRTERGDSAVYLCASSASDRDNSPLHFGNGTRLTVT.

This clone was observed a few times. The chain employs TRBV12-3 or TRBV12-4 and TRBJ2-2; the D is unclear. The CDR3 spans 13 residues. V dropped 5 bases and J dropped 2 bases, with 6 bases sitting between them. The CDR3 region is CASSVYNTGELFF. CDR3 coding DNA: TGTGCCAGCAGTGTCTATAACACCGGGGAGCTGTTTTTT.

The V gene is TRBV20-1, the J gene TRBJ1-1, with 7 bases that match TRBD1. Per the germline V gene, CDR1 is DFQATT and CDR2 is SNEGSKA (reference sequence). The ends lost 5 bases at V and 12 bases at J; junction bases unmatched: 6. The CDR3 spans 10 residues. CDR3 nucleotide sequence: TGCAGTGCTGGGACAGACGTGACTTTCTTT. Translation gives CSAGTDVTFF.

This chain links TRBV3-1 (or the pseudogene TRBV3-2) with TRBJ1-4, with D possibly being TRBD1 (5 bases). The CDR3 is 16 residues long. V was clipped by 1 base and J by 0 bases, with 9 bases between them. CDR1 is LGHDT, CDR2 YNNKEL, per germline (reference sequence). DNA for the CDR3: TGTGCCAGCAGCCAAGGCCGGGGGGCAACTAATGAAAAACTGTTTTTT. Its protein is CASSQGRGATNEKLFF.

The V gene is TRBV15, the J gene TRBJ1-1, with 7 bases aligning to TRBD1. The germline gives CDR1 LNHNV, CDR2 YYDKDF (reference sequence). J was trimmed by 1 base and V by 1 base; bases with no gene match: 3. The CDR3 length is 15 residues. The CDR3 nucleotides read TGTGCCACCAGCAGAGCAGGGACAGCGAACACTGAAGCTTTCTTT. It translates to CATSRAGTANTEAFF.

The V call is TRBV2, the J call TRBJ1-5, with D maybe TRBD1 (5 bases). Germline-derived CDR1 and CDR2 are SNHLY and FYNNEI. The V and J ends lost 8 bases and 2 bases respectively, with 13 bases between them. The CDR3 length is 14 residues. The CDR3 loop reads CASRQLVGNQPQHF. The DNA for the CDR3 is TGTGCCAGCCGACAGTTGGTTGGCAATCAGCCCCAGCATTTT.

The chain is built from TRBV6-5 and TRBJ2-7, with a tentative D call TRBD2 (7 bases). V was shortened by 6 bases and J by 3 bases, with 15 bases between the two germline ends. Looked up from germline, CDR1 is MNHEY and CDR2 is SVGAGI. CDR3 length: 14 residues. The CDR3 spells CASRRGGSDYEQYF. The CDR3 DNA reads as TGTGCCAGCAGGCGCGGGGGCTCTGACTACGAGCAGTACTTC.

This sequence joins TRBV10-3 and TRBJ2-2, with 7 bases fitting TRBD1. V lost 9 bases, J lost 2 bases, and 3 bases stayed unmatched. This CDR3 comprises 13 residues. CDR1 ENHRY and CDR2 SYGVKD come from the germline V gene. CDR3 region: CAIRQGNTGELFF. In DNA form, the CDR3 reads TGTGCCATACGACAGGGTAACACCGGGGAGCTGTTTTTT.

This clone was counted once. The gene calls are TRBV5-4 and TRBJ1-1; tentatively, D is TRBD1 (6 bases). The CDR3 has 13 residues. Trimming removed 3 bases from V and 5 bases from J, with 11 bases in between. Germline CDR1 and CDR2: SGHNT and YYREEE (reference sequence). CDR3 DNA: TGTGCCAGCAGCTCACCAGGGGAGACTGAAGCTTTCTTT. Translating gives CASSSPGETEAFF.

The DNA of the CDR3 is TGTGCCAGCAGCCTAACCTCTGGGGTTGCTTACGAGCAGTACTTC. Encoded protein: CASSLTSGVAYEQYF. This chain joins TRBV4-2 and TRBJ2-7, with D unresolved. The ends were cut back, 4 bases at V and 4 bases at J, with 17 bases in the middle. CDR1 and CDR2 from the germline V gene are LGHNA and YNFKEQ. The CDR3 has 15 residues.

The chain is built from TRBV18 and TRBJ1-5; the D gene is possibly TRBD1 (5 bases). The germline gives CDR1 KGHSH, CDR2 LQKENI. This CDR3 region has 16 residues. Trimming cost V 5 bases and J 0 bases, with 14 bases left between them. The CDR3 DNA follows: TGTGCCAGCTCATCCCTGGGAGGGACTAGCAATCAGCCCCAGCATTTT. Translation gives CASSSLGGTSNQPQHF.

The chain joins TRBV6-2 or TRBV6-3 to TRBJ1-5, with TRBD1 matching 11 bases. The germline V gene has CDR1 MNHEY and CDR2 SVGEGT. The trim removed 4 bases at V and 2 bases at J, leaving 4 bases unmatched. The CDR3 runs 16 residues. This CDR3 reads CASSWGTGGGNQPQHF. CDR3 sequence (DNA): TGTGCCAGCAGTTGGGGGACAGGGGGAGGCAATCAGCCCCAGCATTTT.

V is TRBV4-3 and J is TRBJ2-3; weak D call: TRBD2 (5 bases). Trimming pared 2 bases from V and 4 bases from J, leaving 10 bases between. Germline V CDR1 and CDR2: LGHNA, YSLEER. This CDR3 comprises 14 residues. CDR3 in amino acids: CASSQYLRADTQYF. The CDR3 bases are TGCGCCAGCAGCCAATACTTGCGGGCAGATACGCAGTATTTT.

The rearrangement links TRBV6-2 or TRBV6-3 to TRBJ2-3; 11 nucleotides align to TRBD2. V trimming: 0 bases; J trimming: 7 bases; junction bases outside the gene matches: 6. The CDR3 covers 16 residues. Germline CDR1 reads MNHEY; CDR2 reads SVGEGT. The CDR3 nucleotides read TGTGCCAGCAGTTACTCGACTAGCGGGGAGGGGAATACGCAGTATTTT. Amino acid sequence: CASSYSTSGEGNTQYF.

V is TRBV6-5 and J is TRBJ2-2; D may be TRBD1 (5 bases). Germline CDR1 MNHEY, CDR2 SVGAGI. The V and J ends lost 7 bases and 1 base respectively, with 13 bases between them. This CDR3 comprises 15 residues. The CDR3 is CASTRVQGNTGELFF. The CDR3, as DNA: TGTGCCAGCACCCGGGTTCAGGGGAACACCGGGGAGCTGTTTTTT.

Written as DNA, the CDR3 is TGCGCCAGCAGCCAAGGGGGAGGGATTTTCTACGAGCAGTACTTC. Translation gives CASSQGGGIFYEQYF. V is TRBV4-3 and J is TRBJ2-7, with TRBD2 matching over 7 bases. Germline loops: CDR1 LGHNA, CDR2 YSLEER. Trimming took 1 base from V and 3 from J; bases not matched to a gene: 6. CDR3 length: 15 amino acids.

The CDR3 nucleotides read TGTGCCACCAGTCCGAGGACAGGCAATCAGCCCCAGCATTTT. This sequence encodes CATSPRTGNQPQHF. This rearrangement joins TRBV15 to TRBJ1-5; a possible D gene is TRBD1 (6 bases). Germline V gene data show CDR1 as LNHNV and CDR2 as YYDKDF (reference sequence). The ends were cut back, 6 bases at V and 2 bases at J, with 11 bases in the middle. This CDR3 comprises 14 residues.

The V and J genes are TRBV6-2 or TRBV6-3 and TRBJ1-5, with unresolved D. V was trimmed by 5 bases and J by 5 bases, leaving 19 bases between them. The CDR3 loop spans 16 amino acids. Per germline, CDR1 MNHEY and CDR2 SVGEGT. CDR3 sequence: CASSQPQSRGYQPQHF. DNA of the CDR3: TGTGCCAGCAGTCAACCGCAGTCACGGGGATATCAGCCCCAGCATTTT.

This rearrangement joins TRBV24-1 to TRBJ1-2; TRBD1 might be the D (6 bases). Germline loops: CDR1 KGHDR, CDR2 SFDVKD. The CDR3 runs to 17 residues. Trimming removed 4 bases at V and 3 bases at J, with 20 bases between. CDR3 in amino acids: CATSENSLKGGDYGYTF. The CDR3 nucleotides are TGTGCCACCAGTGAAAACTCCCTGAAAGGGGGAGACTATGGCTACACCTTC.